The T cell receptor beta chain described here comes from a study of T cells after yellow fever vaccination. In the study overall: With SMART-Seq v4 Ultra Low Input, the fractions containing low cell numbers were prepared.

J was trimmed by 5 bases and V by 0 bases; bases with no gene match: 12. The CDR3 has 18 residues. The germline CDR1 and CDR2 sequences are LGHNA and YSLEER. This clonotype was observed a handful of times. Its antigen is undetermined. Making TCR cDNA involved 5'RACE template switching, which added UMIs and a universal primer site. TCRdb passed the 5' RACE reads through MiXCR, listing each CDR3 protein once. The table has around 260,000 distinct CDR3 sequences, roughly 5% seen once. General observations from the study: Weaker, the secondary response had a peak occurring faster, on day 5 versus 15. Few clonotypes appeared in both CD4 and CD8 compartments.

This TCR derives from a man in his late teens or twenties who received the YFV17D yellow fever vaccine. The rearrangement uses TRBV4-3 and TRBJ2-2; 7 bases agree with TRBD2. This sample comprised CD4+ T cells sorted from PBMCs, obtained on the day of the yellow fever booster vaccination. The CDR3 protein is CASSQETHSRGGTGELFF. The CDR3 DNA sequence: TGCGCCAGCAGCCAAGAAACCCACTCTCGCGGGGGAACCGGGGAGCTGTTTTTT.